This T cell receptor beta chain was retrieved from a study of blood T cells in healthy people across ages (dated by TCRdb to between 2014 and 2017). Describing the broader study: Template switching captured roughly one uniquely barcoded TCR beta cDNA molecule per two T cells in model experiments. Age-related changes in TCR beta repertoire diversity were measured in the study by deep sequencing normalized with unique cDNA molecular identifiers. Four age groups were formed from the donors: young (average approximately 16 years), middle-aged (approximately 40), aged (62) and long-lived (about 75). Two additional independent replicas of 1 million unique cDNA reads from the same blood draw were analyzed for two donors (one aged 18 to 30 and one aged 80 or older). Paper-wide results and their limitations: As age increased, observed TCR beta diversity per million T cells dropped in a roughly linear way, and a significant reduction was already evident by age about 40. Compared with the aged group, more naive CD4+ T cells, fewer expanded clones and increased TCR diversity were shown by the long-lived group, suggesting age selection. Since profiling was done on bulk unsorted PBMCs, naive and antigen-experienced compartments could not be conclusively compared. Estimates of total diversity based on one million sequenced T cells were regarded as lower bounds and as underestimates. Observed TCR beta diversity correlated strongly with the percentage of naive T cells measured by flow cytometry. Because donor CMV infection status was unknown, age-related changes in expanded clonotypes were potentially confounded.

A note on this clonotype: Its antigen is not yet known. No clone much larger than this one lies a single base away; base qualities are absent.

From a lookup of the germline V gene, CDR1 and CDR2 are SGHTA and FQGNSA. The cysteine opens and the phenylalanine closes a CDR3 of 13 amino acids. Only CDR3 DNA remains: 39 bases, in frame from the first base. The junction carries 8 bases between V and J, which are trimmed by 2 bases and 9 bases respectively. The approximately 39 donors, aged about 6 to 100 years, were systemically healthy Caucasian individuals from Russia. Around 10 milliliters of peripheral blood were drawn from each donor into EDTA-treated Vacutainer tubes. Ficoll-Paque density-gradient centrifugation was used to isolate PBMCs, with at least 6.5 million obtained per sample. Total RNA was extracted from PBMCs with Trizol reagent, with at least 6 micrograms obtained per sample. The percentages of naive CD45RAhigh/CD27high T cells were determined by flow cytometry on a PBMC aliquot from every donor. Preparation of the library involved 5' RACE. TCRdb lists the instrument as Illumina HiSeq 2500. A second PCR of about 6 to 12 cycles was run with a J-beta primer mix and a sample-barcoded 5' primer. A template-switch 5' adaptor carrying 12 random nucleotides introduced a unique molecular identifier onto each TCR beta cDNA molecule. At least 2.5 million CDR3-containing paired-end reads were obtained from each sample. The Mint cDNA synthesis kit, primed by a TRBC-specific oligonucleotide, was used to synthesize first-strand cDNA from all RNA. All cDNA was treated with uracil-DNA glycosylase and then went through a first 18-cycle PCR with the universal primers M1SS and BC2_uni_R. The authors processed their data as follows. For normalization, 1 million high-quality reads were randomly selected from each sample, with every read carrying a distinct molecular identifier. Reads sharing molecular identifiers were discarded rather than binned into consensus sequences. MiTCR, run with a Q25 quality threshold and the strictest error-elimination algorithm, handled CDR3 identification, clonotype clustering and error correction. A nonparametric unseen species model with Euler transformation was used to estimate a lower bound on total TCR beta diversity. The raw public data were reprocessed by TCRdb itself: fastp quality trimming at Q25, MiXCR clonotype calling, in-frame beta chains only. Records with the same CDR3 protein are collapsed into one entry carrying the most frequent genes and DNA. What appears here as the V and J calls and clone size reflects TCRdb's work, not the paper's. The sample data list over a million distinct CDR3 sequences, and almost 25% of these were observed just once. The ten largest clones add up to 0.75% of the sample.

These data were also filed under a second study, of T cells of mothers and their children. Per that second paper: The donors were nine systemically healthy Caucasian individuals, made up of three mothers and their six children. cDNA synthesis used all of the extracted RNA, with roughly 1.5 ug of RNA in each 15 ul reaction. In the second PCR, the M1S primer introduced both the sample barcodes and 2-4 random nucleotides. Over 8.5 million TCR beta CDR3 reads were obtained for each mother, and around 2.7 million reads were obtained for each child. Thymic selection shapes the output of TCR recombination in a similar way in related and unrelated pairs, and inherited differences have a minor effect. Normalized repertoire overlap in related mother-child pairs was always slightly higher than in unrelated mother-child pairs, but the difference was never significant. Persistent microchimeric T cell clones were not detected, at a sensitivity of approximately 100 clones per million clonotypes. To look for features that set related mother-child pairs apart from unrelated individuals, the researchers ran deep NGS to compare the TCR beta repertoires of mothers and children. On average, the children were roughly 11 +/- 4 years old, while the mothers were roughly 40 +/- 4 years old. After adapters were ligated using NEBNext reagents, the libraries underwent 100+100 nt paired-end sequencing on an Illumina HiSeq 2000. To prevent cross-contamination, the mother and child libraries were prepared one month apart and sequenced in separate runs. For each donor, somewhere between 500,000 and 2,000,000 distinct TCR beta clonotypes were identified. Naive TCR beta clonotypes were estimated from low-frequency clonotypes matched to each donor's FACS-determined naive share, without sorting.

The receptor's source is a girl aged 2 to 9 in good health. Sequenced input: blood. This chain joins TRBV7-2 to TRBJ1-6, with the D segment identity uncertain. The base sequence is TGTGCCAGCAGCTTAAGTTTTCTTTCACCCCTCCACTTT. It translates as CASSLSFLSPLHF. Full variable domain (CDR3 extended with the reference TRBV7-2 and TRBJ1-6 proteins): GAGVSQSPSNKVTEKGKDVELRCDPISGHTALYWYRQSLGQGLEFLIYFQGNSAPDKSGLPSDRFSAERTGGSVSTLTIQRTQQEDSAVYLCASSLSFLSPLHFGNGTRLTVT.